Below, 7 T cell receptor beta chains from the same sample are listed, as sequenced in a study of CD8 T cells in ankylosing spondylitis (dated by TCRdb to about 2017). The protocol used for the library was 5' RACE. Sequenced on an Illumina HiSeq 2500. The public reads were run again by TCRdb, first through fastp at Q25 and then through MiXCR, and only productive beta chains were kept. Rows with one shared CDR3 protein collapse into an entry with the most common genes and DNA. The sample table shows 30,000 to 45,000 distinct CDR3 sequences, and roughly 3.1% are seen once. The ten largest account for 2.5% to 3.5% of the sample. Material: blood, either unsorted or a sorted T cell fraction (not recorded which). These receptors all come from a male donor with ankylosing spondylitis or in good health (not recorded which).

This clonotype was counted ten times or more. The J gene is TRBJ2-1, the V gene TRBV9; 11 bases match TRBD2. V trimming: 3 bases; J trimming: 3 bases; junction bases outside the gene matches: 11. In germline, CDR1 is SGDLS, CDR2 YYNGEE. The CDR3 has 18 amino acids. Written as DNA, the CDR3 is TGTGCCAGCAGCGATTCTAGCGGGGGGCCACGTGGCTACAATGAGCAGTTCTTC. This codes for CASSDSSGGPRGYNEQFF.

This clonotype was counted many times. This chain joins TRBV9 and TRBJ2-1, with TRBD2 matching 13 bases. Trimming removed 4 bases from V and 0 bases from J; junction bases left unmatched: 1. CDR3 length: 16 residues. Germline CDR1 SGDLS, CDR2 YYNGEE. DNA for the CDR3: TGTGCCAGCAGCAGGACTAGCGGGAGCTCCTACAATGAGCAGTTCTTC. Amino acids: CASSRTSGSSYNEQFF.

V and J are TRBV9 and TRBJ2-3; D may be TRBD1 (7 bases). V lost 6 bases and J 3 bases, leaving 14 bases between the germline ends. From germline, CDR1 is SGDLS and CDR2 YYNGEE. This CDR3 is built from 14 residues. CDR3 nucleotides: TGTGCCAGCACCAAGGAGGGGGCGACAGATACGCAGTATTTT. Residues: CASTKEGATDTQYF.

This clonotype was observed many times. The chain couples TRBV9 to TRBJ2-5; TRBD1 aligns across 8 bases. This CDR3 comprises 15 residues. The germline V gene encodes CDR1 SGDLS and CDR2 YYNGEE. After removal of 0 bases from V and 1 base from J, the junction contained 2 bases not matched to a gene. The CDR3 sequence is CASSVGGTGQETQYF. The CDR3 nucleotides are TGTGCCAGCAGCGTAGGCGGGACAGGCCAAGAGACCCAGTACTTC.

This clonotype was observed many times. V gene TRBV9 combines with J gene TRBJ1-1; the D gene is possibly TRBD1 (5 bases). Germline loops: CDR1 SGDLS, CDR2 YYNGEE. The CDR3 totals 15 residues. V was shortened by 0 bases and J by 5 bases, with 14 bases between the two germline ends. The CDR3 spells CASSVALERGTEAFF. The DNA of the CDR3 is TGTGCCAGCAGCGTAGCCCTCGAGAGGGGAACTGAAGCTTTCTTT.

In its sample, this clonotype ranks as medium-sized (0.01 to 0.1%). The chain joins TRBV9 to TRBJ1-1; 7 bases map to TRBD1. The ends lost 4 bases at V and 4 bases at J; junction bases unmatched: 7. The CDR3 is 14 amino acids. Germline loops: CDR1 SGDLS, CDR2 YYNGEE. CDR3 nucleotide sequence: TGTGCCAGCAGCCTAAGTACAGGGGCCACTGAAGCTTTCTTT. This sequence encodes CASSLSTGATEAFF.

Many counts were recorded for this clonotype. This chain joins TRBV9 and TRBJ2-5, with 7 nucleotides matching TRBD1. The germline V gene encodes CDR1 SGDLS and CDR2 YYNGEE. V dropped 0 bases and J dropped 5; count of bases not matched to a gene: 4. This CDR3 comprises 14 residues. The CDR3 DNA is TGTGCCAGCAGCGTAGGACAGGGCCGGGAGACCCAGTACTTC. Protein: CASSVGQGRETQYF.